These T cell receptor beta chains were read from a single sample in a study of CD8+CD57+ T cells in acquired aplastic anemia. TCRdb reanalysed the reads using MiXCR and keeps one entry per CDR3 protein. The sample lists more than 150,000 distinct CDR3 sequences, around 48% occurring once. The sample comprised sorted CD4+, CD8+, or CD8+CD57+ T cells (not recorded which) from PBMCs. These TCRs come from a human donor with aplastic anemia. The CDR3 runs from the conserved cysteine through the conserved F or W. A D gene is named only where the DNA matches it firmly. Clone size is shown for a subset of rows, as once, few, many or a class of expanded clone.

v_gene: TRBV11-3; d_gene: TRBD2; abundance: few; j_gene: TRBJ2-1; CDR3nt: TGTGCCAGCAGCGGTCGGACTAGCGGGAGAGGAACCTACAATGAGCAGTTCTTC; CDR3aa: CASSGRTSGRGTYNEQFF
v_gene: TRBV7-7; d_gene: NA; abundance: NA; j_gene: TRBJ2-5; CDR3nt: TGTGCTAGCAGCTTAAATAGTGCAGGGGTCGGGGAGACCCAGTACTTC; CDR3aa: CASSLNSAGVGETQYF
v_gene: TRBV28; d_gene: TRBD2; abundance: few; j_gene: TRBJ2-7; CDR3nt: TGTGCCAGCAGTTTGTTAGGGACTAGCAAGGGGTTCGGCGAGCAGTACTTC; CDR3aa: CASSLLGTSKGFGEQYF
v_gene: TRBV20-1; d_gene: NA; abundance: many; j_gene: TRBJ2-1; CDR3nt: TGCAGTGCTAGAAGTTATGAGCAGTTCTTC; CDR3aa: CSARSYEQFF
v_gene: TRBV9; d_gene: NA; abundance: NA; j_gene: TRBJ1-1; CDR3nt: TGTGCCAGCAGCGTTGGACAGAACGGGAGGAACACTGAAGCTTTCTTC; CDR3aa: CASSVGQNGRNTEAFF
v_gene: TRBV9; d_gene: TRBD1; abundance: NA; j_gene: TRBJ2-3; CDR3nt: TGTGCCAGCAGCTTAGCAAGGGGGCGCAGCACAGATACGCAGTATTTT; CDR3aa: CASSLARGRSTDTQYF
v_gene: TRBV11-1; d_gene: TRBD2; abundance: NA; j_gene: TRBJ2-1; CDR3nt: TGTGCCAGCAGCTTGCTAGCGGCCCCCGGCTATGAGCAGTTCTTC; CDR3aa: CASSLLAAPGYEQFF
v_gene: TRBV20-1; d_gene: NA; abundance: NA; j_gene: TRBJ1-5; CDR3nt: TGCAGTGCTAGCTCCGTCCAGGGTCGGAATCAGCCCCAGCATTTT; CDR3aa: CSASSVQGRNQPQHF
v_gene: TRBV20-1; d_gene: NA; abundance: NA; j_gene: TRBJ2-7; CDR3nt: TGCAGTGCTCACCCCTCCGGACAGACCTACGAGCAGTACTTC; CDR3aa: CSAHPSGQTYEQYF
v_gene: TRBV7-2; d_gene: NA; abundance: NA; j_gene: TRBJ1-2; CDR3nt: TGTGCCAGCAGCCTCCAGGCTGGCTACACCTTC; CDR3aa: CASSLQAGYTF
v_gene: TRBV19; d_gene: NA; abundance: NA; j_gene: TRBJ1-4; CDR3nt: TGTGCCAGTAGTATAGAAGGATTAAATAAAAAACTGTTTTTT; CDR3aa: CASSIEGLNKKLFF
v_gene: TRBV29-1; d_gene: NA; abundance: NA; j_gene: TRBJ2-1; CDR3nt: TGCAGCGTTGAGCCGGGATCCCCGAGCTCCTACAATGAGCAGTTCTTC; CDR3aa: CSVEPGSPSSYNEQFF
v_gene: TRBV19; d_gene: NA; abundance: few; j_gene: TRBJ1-6; CDR3nt: TGTGCCAGTAGTATACTCGGGACACCAGATAATTCACCCCTCCACTTT; CDR3aa: CASSILGTPDNSPLHF
v_gene: TRBV7-9; d_gene: TRBD1; abundance: NA; j_gene: TRBJ2-7; CDR3nt: TGTGCCAGCAGCTTTGAAGGACAGGGCAACGAGCAGTACTTC; CDR3aa: CASSFEGQGNEQYF
v_gene: TRBV7-2; d_gene: TRBD1; abundance: many; j_gene: TRBJ1-2; CDR3nt: TGTGCCAGCAGCCGGGACAGTAGCTATGGCTACACCTTC; CDR3aa: CASSRDSSYGYTF
v_gene: TRBV5-6; d_gene: TRBD1; abundance: many; j_gene: TRBJ2-1; CDR3nt: TGTGCCAGCACCAAGACAGGGGTTGGTGAGCAGTTCTTC; CDR3aa: CASTKTGVGEQFF
v_gene: TRBV25-1; d_gene: TRBD1; abundance: few; j_gene: TRBJ2-7; CDR3nt: TGTGCCAGCAGTGCGGCGGACAGGGATGGTAACGAGCAGTACTTC; CDR3aa: CASSAADRDGNEQYF
v_gene: TRBV29-1; d_gene: TRBD2; abundance: few; j_gene: TRBJ2-7; CDR3nt: TGCAGCGTCGGACTAGCGGGGCGCTACGAGCAGTACTTC; CDR3aa: CSVGLAGRYEQYF
v_gene: TRBV7-2; d_gene: NA; abundance: NA; j_gene: TRBJ1-6; CDR3nt: TGTGTCAGCAGCTTAGTTGGGGGCCGTTCACCCCTCCACTTT; CDR3aa: CVSSLVGGRSPLHF
v_gene: TRBV7-2; d_gene: NA; abundance: NA; j_gene: TRBJ1-6; CDR3nt: TGTGCCAGCAGCTTTGTCAGTTTTTCTTCACCCCTCCACTTT; CDR3aa: CASSFVSFSSPLHF
v_gene: TRBV15; d_gene: NA; abundance: NA; j_gene: TRBJ1-4; CDR3nt: TGTGCCACCAGCAGGCTAAGAACATCCGCAACTAATGAAAAACTGTTTTTT; CDR3aa: CATSRLRTSATNEKLFF
v_gene: TRBV11-2; d_gene: TRBD2; abundance: many; j_gene: TRBJ2-2; CDR3nt: TGTGCCAGCAGCTTAGATTGGGGGAGGGCGGCCACCGGGGAGCTGTTTTTT; CDR3aa: CASSLDWGRAATGELFF
v_gene: TRBV10-3; d_gene: NA; abundance: few; j_gene: TRBJ2-1; CDR3nt: TGTGCCATCACCCGGACTTTGGGGAATGAGCAGTTCTTC; CDR3aa: CAITRTLGNEQFF
v_gene: TRBV10-3; d_gene: TRBD1; abundance: NA; j_gene: TRBJ2-5; CDR3nt: TGTGCCATCCGGGACAGGGGAGATGCGGAGACCCAGTACTTC; CDR3aa: CAIRDRGDAETQYF
v_gene: TRBV7-2; d_gene: NA; abundance: many; j_gene: TRBJ2-7; CDR3nt: TGTGCCAGCACCTTAGTGTCAGGGACCTACGAGCAGTACTTC; CDR3aa: CASTLVSGTYEQYF
v_gene: TRBV7-3; d_gene: TRBD1; abundance: many; j_gene: TRBJ2-1; CDR3nt: TGTGCCAGCAGGACAACAGGGGGCGCACATGAGCAGTTCTTC; CDR3aa: CASRTTGGAHEQFF
v_gene: TRBV30; d_gene: NA; abundance: few; j_gene: TRBJ2-3; CDR3nt: TGTGCCTGGAGTATCCTACCCGGATCGGATACGCAGTATTTT; CDR3aa: CAWSILPGSDTQYF
v_gene: TRBV7-9; d_gene: NA; abundance: NA; j_gene: TRBJ2-1; CDR3nt: TGTGCCAGCGGACTTGGGGGGAATGAGCAGTTCTTC; CDR3aa: CASGLGGNEQFF
v_gene: TRBV19; d_gene: TRBD1; abundance: NA; j_gene: TRBJ1-5; CDR3nt: TGTGCCAGTCGAAAAACAGGGGGCGTTGAGGGTCAGCCCCAGCATTTT; CDR3aa: CASRKTGGVEGQPQHF
v_gene: TRBV10-3; d_gene: TRBD2; abundance: NA; j_gene: TRBJ2-3; CDR3nt: TGTGCCATCAGTGGACTAGCGAGAGGGCCAGATACGCAGTATTTT; CDR3aa: CAISGLARGPDTQYF
v_gene: TRBV15; d_gene: NA; abundance: few; j_gene: TRBJ1-5; CDR3nt: TGTGCCACCAGCAAATTCAATCAGCCCCAGCATTTT; CDR3aa: CATSKFNQPQHF
v_gene: TRBV4-1; d_gene: NA; abundance: NA; j_gene: TRBJ1-5; CDR3nt: TGCGCCAGCAGCCAAGATAGGGGGGGGTATCAGCCCCAGCATTTT; CDR3aa: CASSQDRGGYQPQHF
v_gene: TRBV9; d_gene: TRBD2; abundance: many; j_gene: TRBJ2-1; CDR3nt: TGTGCCAGCAGCGTCGGGACTAGGGGTTACAATGAGCAGTTCTTC; CDR3aa: CASSVGTRGYNEQFF
v_gene: TRBV11-2; d_gene: NA; abundance: NA; j_gene: TRBJ2-7; CDR3nt: TGTGCCAGCAGCACCACGCTAGCGACCTACGAGCAGTACTTC; CDR3aa: CASSTTLATYEQYF
v_gene: TRBV24-1; d_gene: TRBD2; abundance: NA; j_gene: TRBJ2-3; CDR3nt: TGTGCCACCAGTGATCGCCTAGCGGGGAGCACAGATACGCAGTATTTT; CDR3aa: CATSDRLAGSTDTQYF
v_gene: TRBV29-1; d_gene: NA; abundance: NA; j_gene: TRBJ1-2; CDR3nt: TGCAGCGTTGAATCAGGGTTCTTCTGGGGCTACACCTTC; CDR3aa: CSVESGFFWGYTF
v_gene: TRBV7-9; d_gene: NA; abundance: NA; j_gene: TRBJ1-5; CDR3nt: TGTGCCAGCAGCCTCGACGGGCCTCAGCCCCAGCATTTT; CDR3aa: CASSLDGPQPQHF
v_gene: TRBV6-2/TRBV6-3; d_gene: TRBD1; abundance: few; j_gene: TRBJ2-7; CDR3nt: TGTGCCAACAGTTACTCAGGGACAGGGGCTGCCTGGGGAATGTCCGAGCAGTACTTC; CDR3aa: CANSYSGTGAAWGMSEQYF
v_gene: TRBV7-9; d_gene: NA; abundance: many; j_gene: TRBJ1-2; CDR3nt: TGTGCCAGCAGCTTAGTTAACTATGGCTACACCTTC; CDR3aa: CASSLVNYGYTF
v_gene: TRBV19; d_gene: TRBD1; abundance: many; j_gene: TRBJ1-1; CDR3nt: TGTGCCAGTTCACGGACAGGGTTGTCAGCTTTCTTT; CDR3aa: CASSRTGLSAFF
v_gene: TRBV10-3; d_gene: TRBD2; abundance: NA; j_gene: TRBJ2-1; CDR3nt: TGTGCCATCAGTGACCTAGCGGGGGCCTCCTACAATGAGCAGTTCTTC; CDR3aa: CAISDLAGASYNEQFF
v_gene: TRBV6-1; d_gene: TRBD1; abundance: many; j_gene: TRBJ2-2; CDR3nt: TGTGCCAGCGGGCCAGGGGGCGCGACCGGGGAGCTGTTTTTT; CDR3aa: CASGPGGATGELFF
v_gene: TRBV11-2; d_gene: TRBD1; abundance: NA; j_gene: TRBJ2-7; CDR3nt: TGTGCCAGCAGCTTAATTGGATGGACAGGGGTAAACGAGCAGTACTTC; CDR3aa: CASSLIGWTGVNEQYF
v_gene: TRBV5-1; d_gene: NA; abundance: many; j_gene: TRBJ1-1; CDR3nt: TGCGCCAGCAGCTCGGGCGAGAAGAACACTGAAGCTTTCTTT; CDR3aa: CASSSGEKNTEAFF
v_gene: TRBV6-2/TRBV6-3; d_gene: NA; abundance: many; j_gene: TRBJ1-6; CDR3nt: TGTGCCAGCAGTTACTCCGACAGTCTCAGCTCCTATAATTCACCCCTCCACTTT; CDR3aa: CASSYSDSLSSYNSPLHF
v_gene: TRBV6-1; d_gene: NA; abundance: many; j_gene: TRBJ1-6; CDR3nt: TGTGCCATCTCAATTGGGGGGGCAAATTCACCCCTCCACTTT; CDR3aa: CAISIGGANSPLHF
v_gene: TRBV20-1; d_gene: TRBD2; abundance: many; j_gene: TRBJ2-7; CDR3nt: TGCAGTGCTTCTCACGGGGGGGAGCAGTACTTC; CDR3aa: CSASHGGEQYF
v_gene: TRBV9; d_gene: TRBD1; abundance: many; j_gene: TRBJ2-5; CDR3nt: TGTGCCAGCAGCCCGGGACAGGGTAGGGGGACCCAGTACTTC; CDR3aa: CASSPGQGRGTQYF
v_gene: TRBV20-1; d_gene: NA; abundance: many; j_gene: TRBJ1-5; CDR3nt: TGCAGTGCGGCCACCGGGACTGGAGATCAGCCCCAGCATTTT; CDR3aa: CSAATGTGDQPQHF
v_gene: TRBV7-2; d_gene: TRBD2; abundance: NA; j_gene: TRBJ2-3; CDR3nt: TGTGCCAGCAGCATTGGACTAGTGGGAGATACGCAGTATTTT; CDR3aa: CASSIGLVGDTQYF
v_gene: TRBV5-1; d_gene: TRBD1; abundance: many; j_gene: TRBJ2-2; CDR3nt: TGCGCCAGCAGCGTGACAGGGGATGCGGGCACCGGGGAGCTGTTTTTT; CDR3aa: CASSVTGDAGTGELFF
v_gene: TRBV12-3/TRBV12-4; d_gene: TRBD1; abundance: NA; j_gene: TRBJ1-1; CDR3nt: TGTGCCAGCAGAACCGGGACAGTTGTCGCTGAAGCTTTCTTT; CDR3aa: CASRTGTVVAEAFF
v_gene: TRBV11-3; d_gene: NA; abundance: many; j_gene: TRBJ2-2; CDR3nt: TGTGCCAGCAGCTTAATTGGGTCAGGCACCGGGGAGCTGTTTTTT; CDR3aa: CASSLIGSGTGELFF